This TCR beta chain stems from a study of T cells in Graves' hyperthyroidism and ophthalmopathy. Note on this clonotype: Antigen: not known.

The study's findings and limits: Blood held most thyroid clonotypes expanded above 0.001 frequency.

The authors deemed Graves' hyperthyroidism stable absent ophthalmopathy progression within 18 months. The study left out patients who had uncontrolled infection, other autoimmune disease, pregnancy or lactation. Orbital computed tomography, thyroid ultrasound, serum thyroxine and TRAb, and clinical symptoms together informed the diagnoses. The CDR3 covers 12 residues. Germline values: CDR1 ENHRY, CDR2 SYGVKD. The V gene lost 2 bases and the J gene lost 10 bases, with 6 bases spanning the gap. TCR beta CDR3 region amplification was performed from RNA transcripts. TCR CDR3 underwent first-round RT-PCR with the HTBI primer set. MiXCR was run by TCRdb on the multiplex PCR reads, yielding one entry per CDR3 protein. Seen here are 500,000 to 750,000 distinct CDR3 sequences, approximately 44% observed once, and the top ten hold about 8.3%.

This TCR came from a woman in her late teens or twenties with Graves' hyperthyroidism. J is TRBJ1-6 and V is TRBV10-3; D may be TRBD1 (5 bases). Sequenced input: peripheral blood or thyroid tissue (not recorded which). The CDR3 nucleotides read TGTGCCATCAGTGAGGCAGGGTCACCCCTCCACTTT. It translates to CAISEAGSPLHF.